This section outlines one T cell receptor (beta chain) sequence together with its context. This receptor's antigen is unknown. Within one base of it there is no much larger clone, and no base qualities were kept. The collaborating institutions used their own protocols to collect whole blood in K2EDTA tubes. For TCRbeta analysis, collaborators shipped samples as frozen whole blood, isolated PBMCs, or DNA extracted from either of those sample types. TCRbeta CDR3 regions were amplified from genomic DNA using the immunoSEQ Assay, a bias-controlled multiplex PCR. In the original analysis: Nucleated cell counts per sample were estimated from amplification of reference gene primers within the assay. To quantify the absolute abundance of each unique TCRbeta CDR3 rearrangement, sequence reads were collapsed and filtered. For each sample, productive Simpson clonality was calculated by taking the square root of Simpson's diversity index across productive rearrangements. Here the immuneACCESS table is served through TCRdb, limited to in-frame sequences with V and J called. Missing clones are a known gap in these copies; in checked studies unresolved V genes cover under half, and the rest lacks a known reason. D and trimming come from the DNA, and the V and J calls and clone size come from that table. This sample comprises about 150,000 clones, roughly 91% of them detected only once. The top ten constitute over 2.5% of the sample.

The source of the sample is a study of blood T cell repertoires in COVID-19 (dated by TCRdb to the early 2020s). Study-level background: Samples from collaborators originated in the United States, Italy and Spain and spanned both the acute and convalescent phases of COVID-19. The prospective study material was composed of cDNA or gDNA derived from T cells, B-cell-depleted T cells, or PBMCs. Deeply sampled blood TCRbeta repertoires from subjects exposed to, actively infected with, or recovered from COVID-19 were included in the dataset. The repertoires were released in a freely available public database meant as a resource for research on the immune response to SARS-CoV-2. Samples were obtained from the ongoing ImmuneRACE study (first 160 participants) and from 950 to 1,500 subjects provided by 6 global collaborators. A de-identified subject ID, COVID-19 status, age in years and sex were almost always included in the sample metadata. Where HLA class I and class II types were available, the types were taken from metadata supplied by the sample provider, not from assay-based typing.

Results the study describes overall, beyond this receptor: The amount of clinical and demographic metadata varied by source and participant and was provided uncurated.

The CDR3 covers 13 residues, taking in both the cysteine and the phenylalanine. CDR3 DNA only is kept here, 39 bases in frame from base 1. According to the germline V gene, CDR1 reads MDHEN and CDR2 reads SYDVKM. V is trimmed back by 2 bases and J by 10 bases, and the junction contains 6 bases that no gene match accounts for. This sequence originates from a man in his 60s with active or convalescent COVID-19. The chain uses TRBV28 and TRBJ1-1, and 8 junction bases match TRBD1. The sequenced sample was peripheral blood. In nucleotides, the sequence is TGTGCCAGCAGTTTACCAGGGACAGGTGTAGCTTTCTTT. Translation gives CASSLPGTGVAFF.